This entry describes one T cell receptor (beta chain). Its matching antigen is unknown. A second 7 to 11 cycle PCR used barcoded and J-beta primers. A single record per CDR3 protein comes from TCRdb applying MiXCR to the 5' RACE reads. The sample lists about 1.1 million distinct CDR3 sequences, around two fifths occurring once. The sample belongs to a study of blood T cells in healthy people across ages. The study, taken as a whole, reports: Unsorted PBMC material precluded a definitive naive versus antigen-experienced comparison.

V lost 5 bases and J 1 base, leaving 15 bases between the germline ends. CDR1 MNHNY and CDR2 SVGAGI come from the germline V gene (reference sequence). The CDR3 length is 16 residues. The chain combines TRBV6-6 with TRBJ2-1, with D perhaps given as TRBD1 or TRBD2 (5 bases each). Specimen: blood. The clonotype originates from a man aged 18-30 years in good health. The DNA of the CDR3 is TGTGCCAGCAGTCCAACCGAGGGGCCATCCTACAATGAGCAGTTCTTC. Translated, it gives CASSPTEGPSYNEQFF.